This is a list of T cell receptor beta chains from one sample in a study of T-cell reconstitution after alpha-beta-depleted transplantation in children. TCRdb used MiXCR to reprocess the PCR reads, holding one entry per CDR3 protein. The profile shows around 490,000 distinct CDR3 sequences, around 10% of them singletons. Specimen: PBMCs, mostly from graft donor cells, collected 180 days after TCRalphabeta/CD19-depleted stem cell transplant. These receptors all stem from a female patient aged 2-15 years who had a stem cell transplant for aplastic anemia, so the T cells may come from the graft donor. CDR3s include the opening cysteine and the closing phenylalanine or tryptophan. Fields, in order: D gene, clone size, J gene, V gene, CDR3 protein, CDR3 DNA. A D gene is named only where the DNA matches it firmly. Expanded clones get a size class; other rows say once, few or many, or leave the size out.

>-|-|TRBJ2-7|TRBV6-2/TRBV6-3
CASSFLLGYEQYF
TGTGCCAGCAGTTTCCTCCTTGGATACGAGCAGTACTTC
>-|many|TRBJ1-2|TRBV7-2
CASSSRGTLGGYTF
TGTGCCAGCAGCTCAAGGGGGACTCTAGGTGGCTACACCTTC
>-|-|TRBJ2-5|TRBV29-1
CSGLWATRETQYF
TGCAGCGGCTTATGGGCCACACGGGAGACCCAGTACTTC
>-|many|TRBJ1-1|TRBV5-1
CASSYTGRETEAFF
TGCGCCAGCAGCTACACAGGGAGAGAGACTGAAGCTTTCTTT
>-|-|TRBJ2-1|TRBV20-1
CSAKRTFTYNEQFF
TGCAGTGCTAAGCGGACATTCACCTACAATGAGCAGTTCTTC
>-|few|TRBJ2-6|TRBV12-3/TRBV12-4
CASSGGIYSGANVLTF
TGTGCCAGCAGTGGAGGGATTTACTCTGGGGCCAACGTCCTGACTTTC
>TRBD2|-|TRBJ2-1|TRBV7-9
CASSPLGRENSDEQFF
TGTGCCAGCAGCCCCCTTGGGCGGGAGAATTCGGATGAGCAGTTCTTC
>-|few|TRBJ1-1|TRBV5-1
CASSFTTGFADTEAFF
TGCGCCAGCAGCTTTACAACAGGGTTTGCCGACACTGAAGCTTTCTTT
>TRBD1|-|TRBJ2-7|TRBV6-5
CASSYTRTGKSYEQYF
TGTGCCAGCAGTTACACCAGGACAGGGAAGTCCTACGAGCAGTACTTC
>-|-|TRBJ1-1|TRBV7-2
CASSLETVLEAFF
TGTGCCAGCAGCTTAGAGACAGTATTAGAAGCTTTCTTT
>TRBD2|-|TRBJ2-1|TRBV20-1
CSARDGKRGAWEQFF
TGCAGTGCTAGAGATGGAAAGCGGGGGGCCTGGGAGCAGTTCTTC
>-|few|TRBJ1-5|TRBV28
CASSSRDVVGGQPQHF
TGTGCCAGCAGTTCTCGGGACGTAGTAGGCGGGCAGCCCCAGCATTTT
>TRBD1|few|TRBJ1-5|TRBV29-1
CSVRTGTDHNQPQHF
TGCAGCGTTAGAACCGGGACAGATCATAATCAGCCCCAGCATTTT
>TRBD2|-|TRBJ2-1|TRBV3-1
CASSQESPRRTSGGDEQFF
TGTGCCAGCAGCCAAGAGAGCCCACGTCGGACTAGCGGGGGGGATGAGCAGTTCTTC
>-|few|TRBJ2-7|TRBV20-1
CSLYGTRGEQYF
TGCAGTCTGTACGGGACGCGAGGAGAGCAGTACTTC
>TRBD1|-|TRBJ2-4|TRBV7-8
CASSSSTGGFKNIQYF
TGTGCCAGCAGCTCCTCGACAGGGGGCTTCAAAAACATTCAGTACTTC
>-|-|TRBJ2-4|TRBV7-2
CASSLAGQGAKNIQYF
TGTGCCAGCAGCTTAGCTGGGCAGGGGGCCAAAAACATTCAGTACTTC
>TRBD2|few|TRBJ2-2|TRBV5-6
CASSIVSSGTGELFF
TGTGCCAGCAGCATAGTGAGTAGCGGGACCGGGGAGCTGTTTTTT
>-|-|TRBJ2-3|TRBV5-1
CASSPDWFTDTQYF
TGCGCCAGCAGCCCTGACTGGTTCACAGATACGCAGTATTTT
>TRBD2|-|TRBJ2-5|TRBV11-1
CASSFLAERQETLYF
TGTGCCAGCAGCTTCCTAGCGGAGCGTCAAGAGACCCTGTACTTC
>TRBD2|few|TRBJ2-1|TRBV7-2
CASSLGVSGGGEQFF
TGTGCCAGCAGCTTAGGTGTTAGCGGGGGGGGTGAGCAGTTCTTC
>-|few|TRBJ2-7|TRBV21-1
CASSKSEQARQYF
TGTGCCAGCAGCAAATCTGAACAGGCAAGGCAGTACTTC
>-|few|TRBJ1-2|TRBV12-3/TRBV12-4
CASSLSGGLMDTF
TGTGCCAGCAGTTTAAGCGGGGGTCTCATGGACACCTTC
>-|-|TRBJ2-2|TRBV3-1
CASSPLGPLNTGELFF
TGTGCCAGCAGCCCGTTGGGACCCTTGAACACCGGGGAGCTGTTTTTT
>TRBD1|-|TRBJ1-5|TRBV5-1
CASSLTGPNQPQHF
TGCGCCAGCAGCCTGACAGGGCCCAATCAGCCCCAGCATTTT
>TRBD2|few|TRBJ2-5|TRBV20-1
CSASPLPGTTRWETQYF
TGCAGTGCTAGCCCCCTCCCCGGGACTACCCGTTGGGAGACCCAGTACTTC
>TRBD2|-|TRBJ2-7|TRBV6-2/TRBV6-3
CASAFGTSGILEQYF
TGTGCCAGCGCTTTCGGGACTAGCGGGATACTCGAGCAGTACTTC
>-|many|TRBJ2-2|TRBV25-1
CASSNRGVELFF
TGTGCCAGCAGTAATAGGGGTGTGGAGCTGTTTTTT
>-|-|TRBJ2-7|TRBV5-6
CASSRRGRTYEQYF
TGTGCCAGCAGCCGTCGAGGGAGGACCTACGAGCAGTACTTC
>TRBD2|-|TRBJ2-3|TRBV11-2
CASSGATGTTRTDTQYF
TGTGCCAGCAGCGGTGCCACCGGGACTACACGCACAGATACGCAGTATTTT
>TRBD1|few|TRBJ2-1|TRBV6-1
CASSTRRDRGSNEQFF
TGTGCCAGCAGTACACGCCGGGACAGGGGCTCCAATGAGCAGTTCTTC
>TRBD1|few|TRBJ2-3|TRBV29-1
CSCTGTGIHTDTQYF
TGCAGCTGTACCGGGACAGGGATCCACACAGATACGCAGTATTTT
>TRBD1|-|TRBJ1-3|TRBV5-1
CASSSGTAGSGNTIYF
TGCGCCAGCAGCTCCGGGACAGCCGGCTCTGGAAACACCATATATTTT
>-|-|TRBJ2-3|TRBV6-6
CASRQAVTDTQYF
TGTGCCAGCAGACAAGCGGTCACAGATACGCAGTATTTT
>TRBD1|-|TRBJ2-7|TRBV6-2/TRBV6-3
CASSDDRVWYEQYF
TGTGCCAGCAGTGACGACAGGGTCTGGTACGAGCAGTACTTC
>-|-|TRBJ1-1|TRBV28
CASTSHRLPWAEAFF
TGTGCCAGCACCTCACACAGGCTGCCCTGGGCTGAAGCTTTCTTT
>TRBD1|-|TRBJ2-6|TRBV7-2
CATRFSISGQGLFSGANVLTF
TGTGCCACCCGCTTTAGTATATCGGGACAGGGGCTTTTCTCTGGGGCCAACGTCCTGACTTTC
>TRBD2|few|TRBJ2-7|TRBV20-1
CSALSGGQDAYEQYF
TGCAGTGCTCTTTCGGGGGGGCAGGACGCGTACGAGCAGTACTTC
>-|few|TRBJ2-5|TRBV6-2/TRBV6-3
CASSSTREREETQYF
TGTGCCAGCAGTTCCACTCGAGAGCGCGAAGAGACCCAGTACTTC
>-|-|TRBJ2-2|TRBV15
CATSEKRDANTGELFF
TGTGCCACCAGCGAAAAGAGGGACGCGAACACCGGGGAGCTGTTTTTT
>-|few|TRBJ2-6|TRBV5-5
CASSLAYSGANVLTF
TGTGCCAGCAGCTTGGCGTACTCTGGGGCCAACGTCCTGACTTTC